This T cell receptor beta chain was identified in a study of T cells in Graves' hyperthyroidism and ophthalmopathy. Study outcomes and limitations: Ophthalmopathy and stable hyperthyroidism were separated by a 13 V-J model. Appearing also in blood were most of the thyroid clonotypes expanded above 0.001.

Uncontrolled infection, other autoimmune disease, pregnancy and lactation each barred patients from inclusion. Each diagnosis was grounded in clinical symptoms, serum thyroxine and TRAb, thyroid ultrasound, and orbital computed tomography. RNA transcripts gave rise to amplified TCR beta CDR3 regions. An initial round of RT-PCR targeting the TCR CDR3 relied on the HTBI primer set. Using its own MiXCR run on the multiplex PCR reads, TCRdb lists one record per CDR3 protein. The repertoire consists of about 590,000 distinct CDR3 sequences, with roughly 14% occurring once and the leading ten covering 7.3%. The CDR3 loop spans 17 amino acids. Trimming pared 4 bases from V and 0 bases from J, leaving 13 bases between. Germline V gives CDR1 LNHDA, CDR2 SQIVND (reference sequence). Comments on this clonotype: Its antigen remains unknown.

The chain combines TRBV19 with TRBJ2-6, with D possibly being TRBD1 (5 bases). The sequenced sample consisted of blood. The TCR sequence derives from a woman aged 25-40 years with Graves' hyperthyroidism. The CDR3 spells CASSTRQSSSGANVLTF. In nucleotides, the CDR3 is TGTGCCAGTAGTACCAGACAGAGTAGCTCTGGGGCCAACGTCCTGACTTTC.